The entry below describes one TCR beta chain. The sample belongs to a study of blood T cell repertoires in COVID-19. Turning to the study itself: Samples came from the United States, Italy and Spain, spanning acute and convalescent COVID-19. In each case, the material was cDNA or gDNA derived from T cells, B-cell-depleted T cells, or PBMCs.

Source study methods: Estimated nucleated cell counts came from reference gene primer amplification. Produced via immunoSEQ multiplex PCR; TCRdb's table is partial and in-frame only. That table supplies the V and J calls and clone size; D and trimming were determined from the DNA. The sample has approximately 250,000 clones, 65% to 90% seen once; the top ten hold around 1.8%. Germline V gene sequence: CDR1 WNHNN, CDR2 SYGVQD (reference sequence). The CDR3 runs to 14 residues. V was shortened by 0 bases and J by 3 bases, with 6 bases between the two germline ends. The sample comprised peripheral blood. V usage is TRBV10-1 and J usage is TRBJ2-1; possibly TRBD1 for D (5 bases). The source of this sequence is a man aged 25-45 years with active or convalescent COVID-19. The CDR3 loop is CASSESQGYNEQFF. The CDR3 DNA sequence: TGCGCCAGCAGTGAGTCGCAGGGCTACAATGAGCAGTTCTTC.